These T cell receptor beta chains were read from a single sample in a study of cytomegalovirus exposure and HLA in healthy donors. Method: immunoSEQ multiplex PCR; TCRdb's copy keeps in-frame clones and lacks some. The sample has 160,000 or so clones, less than 80% seen once. Material: PBMCs. The receptors derive from a woman in her thirties or forties in good health and CMV-seronegative. Each CDR3 is given with its conserved first and last residue. A D gene is named only where the DNA matches it firmly. Clone size is stated in some rows and not others, as once, few, many or a class when expanded.

v_gene: TRBV5-5
j_gene: TRBJ2-7
len: 16
abundance: -
d_gene: -
CDR3aa: CASSLIRTAYSYEQYF
CDR3nt: TGTGCCAGCAGCTTGATCCGGACAGCCTACTCCTACGAGCAGTACTTC

v_gene: TRBV14
j_gene: TRBJ1-2
len: 14
abundance: -
d_gene: TRBD1
CDR3aa: CASSRDRGNYGYTF
CDR3nt: TGTGCCAGCAGCCGGGACAGGGGGAACTATGGCTACACCTTC

v_gene: TRBV9
j_gene: TRBJ2-7
len: 14
abundance: -
d_gene: TRBD1
CDR3aa: CASSVGQGAYEQYF
CDR3nt: TGTGCCAGCAGCGTCGGTCAGGGGGCCTACGAGCAGTACTTC

v_gene: TRBV4-2
j_gene: TRBJ1-2
len: 15
abundance: few
d_gene: TRBD1
CDR3aa: CASSQGDRVVGSYTF
CDR3nt: TGTGCCAGCAGCCAAGGGGACAGGGTCGTTGGGAGCTACACCTTC

v_gene: TRBV25-1
j_gene: TRBJ2-5
len: 17
abundance: -
d_gene: TRBD2
CDR3aa: CASSEGGSGGTQETQYF
CDR3nt: TGTGCCAGCAGTGAAGGGGGTAGCGGGGGGACCCAAGAGACCCAGTACTTC

v_gene: TRBV28
j_gene: TRBJ2-1
len: 16
abundance: -
d_gene: TRBD2
CDR3aa: CASSWAGTASGNLQFF
CDR3nt: TGTGCCAGCAGCTGGGCTGGAACGGCTAGCGGGAACTTACAGTTCTTC

v_gene: TRBV5-1
j_gene: TRBJ1-2
len: 15
abundance: once
d_gene: TRBD1
CDR3aa: CASSLEGQENYGYTF
CDR3nt: TGCGCCAGCAGCTTGGAGGGACAGGAGAACTATGGCTACACCTTC

v_gene: TRBV5-1
j_gene: TRBJ1-1
len: 15
abundance: -
d_gene: TRBD1
CDR3aa: CASSLSGQKNTEAFF
CDR3nt: TGCGCCAGCAGCCTATCGGGACAGAAGAACACTGAAGCTTTCTTT

v_gene: TRBV30
j_gene: TRBJ1-4
len: 13
abundance: -
d_gene: -
CDR3aa: CAWMGGVGEKLFF
CDR3nt: TGTGCCTGGATGGGGGGAGTGGGCGAAAAACTGTTTTTT

v_gene: TRBV5-6
j_gene: TRBJ2-7
len: 15
abundance: few
d_gene: TRBD1
CDR3aa: CASSDTGTGGHEQYF
CDR3nt: TGTGCCAGCAGCGATACCGGGACAGGGGGCCACGAGCAGTACTTC

v_gene: TRBV23-1
j_gene: TRBJ1-1
len: 16
abundance: -
d_gene: -
CDR3aa: CASSQGIGGKRTEAFF
CDR3nt: TGCGCCAGCAGTCAGGGCATTGGGGGCAAGAGAACTGAAGCTTTCTTT

v_gene: TRBV10-3
j_gene: TRBJ1-5
len: 14
abundance: once
d_gene: TRBD1
CDR3aa: CAISGQGGNQPQHF
CDR3nt: TGTGCCATCAGTGGACAGGGCGGAAATCAGCCCCAGCATTTT

v_gene: TRBV5-1
j_gene: TRBJ2-4
len: 16
abundance: -
d_gene: TRBD2
CDR3aa: CASSPWLAGGKNIQYF
CDR3nt: TGCGCCAGCAGCCCTTGGCTAGCGGGAGGCAAAAACATTCAGTACTTC

v_gene: TRBV5-5
j_gene: TRBJ1-1
len: 16
abundance: -
d_gene: -
CDR3aa: CASSLDGRGFDTEAFF
CDR3nt: TGTGCCAGCAGCTTGGATGGCCGGGGATTTGACACTGAAGCTTTCTTT

v_gene: TRBV5-1
j_gene: TRBJ2-3
len: 15
abundance: -
d_gene: TRBD2
CDR3aa: CASSSGLGGTDTQYF
CDR3nt: TGCGCCAGCAGCTCAGGACTAGGAGGGACAGATACGCAGTATTTT

v_gene: TRBV7-9
j_gene: TRBJ1-6
len: 15
abundance: -
d_gene: -
CDR3aa: CASSSRSGRNSPLHF
CDR3nt: TGTGCCAGCAGCTCACGCTCGGGGAGAAATTCACCCCTCCACTTT

v_gene: TRBV7-2
j_gene: TRBJ1-5
len: 13
abundance: -
d_gene: TRBD1
CDR3aa: CASTGQVNQPQHF
CDR3nt: TGTGCCAGCACCGGACAGGTCAATCAGCCCCAGCATTTT

v_gene: TRBV6-5
j_gene: TRBJ2-5
len: 14
abundance: -
d_gene: TRBD1
CDR3aa: CASSYEGAVETQYF
CDR3nt: TGTGCCAGCAGTTATGAGGGGGCGGTGGAGACCCAGTACTTC

v_gene: TRBV4-1
j_gene: TRBJ2-7
len: 16
abundance: -
d_gene: -
CDR3aa: CASSQGTASSSYEQYF
CDR3nt: TGCGCCAGCAGCCAAGGAACAGCATCAAGCTCCTACGAGCAGTACTTC

v_gene: TRBV5-1
j_gene: TRBJ1-3
len: 16
abundance: -
d_gene: TRBD1
CDR3aa: CASSLTGGRLGNTIYF
CDR3nt: TGCGCCAGCAGCCTTACAGGGGGCAGGTTAGGAAACACCATATATTTT

v_gene: TRBV7-2
j_gene: TRBJ2-1
len: 12
abundance: few
d_gene: -
CDR3aa: CASSPQGNEQFF
CDR3nt: TGTGCCAGCAGCCCACAGGGCAATGAGCAGTTCTTC

v_gene: TRBV7-9
j_gene: TRBJ1-3
len: 14
abundance: -
d_gene: TRBD1
CDR3aa: CASSPGTGWDTIYF
CDR3nt: TGTGCCAGCAGCCCCGGGACAGGGTGGGACACCATATATTTT